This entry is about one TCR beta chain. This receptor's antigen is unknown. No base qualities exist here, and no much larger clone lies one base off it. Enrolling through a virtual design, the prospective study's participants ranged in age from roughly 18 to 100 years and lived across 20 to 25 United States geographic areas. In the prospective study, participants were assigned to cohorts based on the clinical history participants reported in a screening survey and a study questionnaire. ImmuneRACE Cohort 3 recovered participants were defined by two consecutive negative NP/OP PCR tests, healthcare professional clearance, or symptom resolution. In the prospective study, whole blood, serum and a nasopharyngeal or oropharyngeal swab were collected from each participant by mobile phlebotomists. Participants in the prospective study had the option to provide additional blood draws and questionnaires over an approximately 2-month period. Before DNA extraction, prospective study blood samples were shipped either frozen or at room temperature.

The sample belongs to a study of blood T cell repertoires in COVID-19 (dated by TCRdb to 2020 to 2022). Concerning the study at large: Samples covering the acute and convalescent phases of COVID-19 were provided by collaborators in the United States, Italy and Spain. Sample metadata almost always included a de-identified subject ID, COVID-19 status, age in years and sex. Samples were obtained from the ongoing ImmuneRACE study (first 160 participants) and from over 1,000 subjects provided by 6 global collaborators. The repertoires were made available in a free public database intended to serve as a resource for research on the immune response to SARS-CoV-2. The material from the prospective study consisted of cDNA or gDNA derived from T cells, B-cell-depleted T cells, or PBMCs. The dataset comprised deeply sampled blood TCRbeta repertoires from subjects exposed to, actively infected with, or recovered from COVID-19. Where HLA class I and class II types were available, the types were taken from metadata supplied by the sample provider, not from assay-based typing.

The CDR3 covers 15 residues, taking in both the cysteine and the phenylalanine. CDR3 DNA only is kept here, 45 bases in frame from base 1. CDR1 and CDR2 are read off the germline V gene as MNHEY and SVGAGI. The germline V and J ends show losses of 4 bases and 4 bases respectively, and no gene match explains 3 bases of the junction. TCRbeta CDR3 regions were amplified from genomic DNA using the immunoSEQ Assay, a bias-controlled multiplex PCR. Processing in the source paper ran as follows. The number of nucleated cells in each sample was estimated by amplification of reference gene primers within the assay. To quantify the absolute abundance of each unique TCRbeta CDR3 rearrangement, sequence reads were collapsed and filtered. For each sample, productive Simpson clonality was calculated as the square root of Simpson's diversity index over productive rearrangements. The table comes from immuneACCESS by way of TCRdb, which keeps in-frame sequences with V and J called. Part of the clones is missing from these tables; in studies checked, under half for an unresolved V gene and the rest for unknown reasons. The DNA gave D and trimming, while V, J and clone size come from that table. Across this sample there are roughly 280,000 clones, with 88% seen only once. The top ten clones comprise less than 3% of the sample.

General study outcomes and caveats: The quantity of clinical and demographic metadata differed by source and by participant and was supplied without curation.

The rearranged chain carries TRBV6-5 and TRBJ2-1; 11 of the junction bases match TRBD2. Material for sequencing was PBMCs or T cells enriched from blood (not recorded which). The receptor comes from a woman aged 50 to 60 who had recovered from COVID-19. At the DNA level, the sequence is TGTGCCAGCAGTTCCAGACTAGCGGGGTACAATGAGCAGTTCTTC. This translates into CASSSRLAGYNEQFF.